Following are 12 T cell receptor beta chains from one sample sequenced in a study of patients and donors after allogeneic stem cell transplantation (dated by TCRdb to 2018 to 2021). Libraries came from RT-PCR. Sequenced on a NextSeq 550. The public sequencing data were trimmed at Q25 with fastp and processed into clonotypes with MiXCR by TCRdb, which kept only in-frame beta chains. CDR3 protein duplicates are merged, each entry listing the most common genes and DNA. The table for this sample lists some 230,000 distinct CDR3 sequences; 13% to 15% of them were counted only once. 11% of the sample goes to the ten largest clones. The specimen sequenced was blood, either unsorted or a sorted T cell fraction (not recorded which). Receptor source: a human donor who was either an allogeneic HSCT recipient or a stem cell or donor lymphocyte infusion donor (not recorded which). It is not recorded whose cells these are; they may come from a transplant donor.

There are a few counts of this clonotype. The chain joins TRBV7-2 to TRBJ1-4; D is unresolved. V gave up 2 bases and J gave up 7 bases, with 14 bases separating them. Germline V gene lookup returns CDR1 SGHTA and CDR2 FQGNSA. This CDR3 is 15 amino acids long. The CDR3 nucleotides read TGTGCCAGCAGCTTATTACTTAGATTTGGTGAAAAACTGTTTTTT. It codes for CASSLLLRFGEKLFF.

This clonotype showed up just a few times. The V and J genes are TRBV9 and TRBJ1-6, with 7 positions matching TRBD1. CDR1 is SGDLS, CDR2 YYNGEE, per germline. The CDR3 loop spans 16 amino acids. V shed 1 base, J shed 2 bases, and the junction held 3 bases outside the gene matches. In nucleotides, the CDR3 is TGTGCCAGCAGCGTATACGACAGGGCCTATAATTCACCCCTCCACTTT. Protein sequence: CASSVYDRAYNSPLHF.

This clonotype was detected only a few times. This sequence joins TRBV5-1 and TRBJ1-2; D may be TRBD1 (5 bases). This CDR3 contains 16 residues. The V gene's germline CDR1 is SGHRS and CDR2 YFSETQ. V dropped 0 bases and J dropped 7 bases, with 19 bases sitting between them. The CDR3 region is CASSLGLTGPQGGYTF. For the CDR3, the DNA is TGCGCCAGCAGCTTGGGGTTAACAGGACCTCAAGGTGGCTACACCTTC.

The table lists this clonotype with many counts. V is TRBV5-6 and J is TRBJ2-1; a possible D gene is TRBD1 (6 bases). Trimming removed 0 bases from V and 8 bases from J, with 9 bases in between. The CDR3 extends over 13 amino acids. Germline V gives CDR1 SGHDT, CDR2 YYEEEE. In nucleotides, the CDR3 is TGTGCCAGCAGCTTGGAGGGGGTGCATGAGCAGTTCTTC. Amino acids: CASSLEGVHEQFF. The full variable domain, in which reference TRBV5-6 and TRBJ2-1 provide the parts outside the CDR3, is DAGVTQSPTHLIKTRGQQVTLRCSPKSGHDTVSWYQQALGQGPQFIFQYYEEEERQRGNFPDRFSGHQFPNYSSELNVNALLLGDSALYLCASSLEGVHEQFFGPGTRLTVL.

The chain combines TRBV2 with TRBJ1-5; 9 positions match TRBD1. The CDR3 length is 15 residues. V shed 6 bases and J 5 bases; nucleotides not matched to a gene: 8. Germline-derived CDR1 and CDR2 are SNHLY and FYNNEI. In nucleotides, the CDR3 is TGTGCCAGCAGCTCACCGGGACAGGGCTATCAGCCCCAGCATTTT. Protein sequence: CASSSPGQGYQPQHF.

This clonotype was recorded a few times. V usage is TRBV7-6 and J usage is TRBJ1-4; 9 bases map to TRBD1. Germline lookup yields CDR1 SGHVS and CDR2 FNYEAQ. V trimming: 3 bases; J trimming: 4 bases; junction bases outside the gene matches: 3. This CDR3 comprises 15 residues. The CDR3 sequence is CASSFAGQGNEKLFF. The DNA of the CDR3 is TGTGCCAGCAGCTTTGCGGGACAGGGTAATGAAAAACTGTTTTTT.

This clonotype was seen a handful of times. V and J are TRBV7-9 and TRBJ2-1; 8 bases map to TRBD2. There are 15 residues in the CDR3. V trimming: 1 base; J trimming: 10 bases; junction bases outside the gene matches: 9. Germline CDR1 reads SEHNR; CDR2 reads FQNEAQ (reference sequence). This chain's CDR3 is CASSLGSGGREEQFF. The CDR3 coding sequence is TGTGCCAGCAGCTTAGGTTCGGGAGGGAGGGAGGAGCAGTTCTTC.

This clonotype was counted between two and nine times. The chain uses TRBV7-3 and TRBJ2-1; 8 nucleotides agree with TRBD1. The CDR3 is 14 residues long. Trimming cost V 5 bases and J 9 bases; bases outside gene matches: 9. CDR1 is SGHTA, CDR2 FQGTGA, per germline. The DNA for the CDR3 is TGTGCCAGCAGCCCACCGGGACAGGAACGTGAGCAGTTCTTC. Translated: CASSPPGQEREQFF.

The gene calls are TRBV10-3 and TRBJ1-2; 8 bases are a match to TRBD1. Germline lookup yields CDR1 ENHRY and CDR2 SYGVKD. The trim removed 6 bases at V and 2 bases at J, leaving 5 bases unmatched. The CDR3 has 14 residues. The CDR3 DNA reads as TGTGCCATCAGAGCCGACAGGGGAAACTATGGCTACACCTTC. It is translated as CAIRADRGNYGYTF.

This clonotype came up a few times. V gene TRBV5-5 combines with J gene TRBJ1-4; 10 bases match TRBD1. The germline V gene has CDR1 SGHKS and CDR2 YYEKEE (reference sequence). The V and J ends lost 3 bases and 5 bases, in that order; junction bases with no gene match: 1. This CDR3 comprises 14 residues. The CDR3 sequence: CASSWTGGNEKLFF. The CDR3 DNA reads TGTGCCAGCAGCTGGACAGGGGGAAATGAAAAACTGTTTTTT.

This clonotype was picked up many times. The gene calls are TRBV20-1 and TRBJ2-7, with D possibly being TRBD2 (6 bases). Germline V gene sequence: CDR1 DFQATT, CDR2 SNEGSKA (reference sequence). V was cut by 3 bases and J by 1 base, with 13 bases left in between. This CDR3 has 14 amino acids. For the CDR3, the DNA is TGCAGTGCTAGTAAAGCGGGTGGTTCCTACGAGCAGTACTTC. Its protein is CSASKAGGSYEQYF.

V gene TRBV12-3 or TRBV12-4 combines with J gene TRBJ1-1; D gene ambiguous. CDR3 size: 14 residues. Between the trimmed V and J ends, which lost 6 bases and 1 base, there was a span of 12 bases. CDR3 in amino acids: CASSFRTANTEAFF. The CDR3 coding sequence is TGTGCCAGCAGCTTCAGGACGGCGAACACTGAAGCTTTCTTT.